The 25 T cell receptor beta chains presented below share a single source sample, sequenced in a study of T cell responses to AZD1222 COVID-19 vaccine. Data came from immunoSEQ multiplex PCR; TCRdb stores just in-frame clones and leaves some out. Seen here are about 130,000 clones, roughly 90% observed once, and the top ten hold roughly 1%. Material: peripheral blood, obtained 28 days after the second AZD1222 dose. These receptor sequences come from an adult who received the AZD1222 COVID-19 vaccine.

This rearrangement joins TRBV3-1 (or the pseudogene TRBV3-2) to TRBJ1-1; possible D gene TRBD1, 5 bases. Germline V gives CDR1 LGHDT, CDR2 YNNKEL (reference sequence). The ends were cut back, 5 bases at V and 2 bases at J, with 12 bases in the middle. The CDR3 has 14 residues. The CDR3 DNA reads TGTGCCAGCAGCACTTTGACAGAAAACACTGAAGCTTTCTTT. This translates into CASSTLTENTEAFF.

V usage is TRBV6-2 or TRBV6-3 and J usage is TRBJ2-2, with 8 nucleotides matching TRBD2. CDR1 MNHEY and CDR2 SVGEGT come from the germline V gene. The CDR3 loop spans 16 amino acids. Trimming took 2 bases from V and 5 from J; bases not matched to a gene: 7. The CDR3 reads CASSYPRGGRTGELFF. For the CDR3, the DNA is TGTGCCAGCAGTTACCCCCGCGGGGGGAGGACCGGGGAGCTGTTTTTT.

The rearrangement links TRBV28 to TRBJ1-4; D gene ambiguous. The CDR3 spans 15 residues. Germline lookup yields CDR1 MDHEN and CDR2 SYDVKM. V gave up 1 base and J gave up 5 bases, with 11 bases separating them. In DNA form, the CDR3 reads TGTGCCAGCAGTTTATCGGCCAGTCCAAATGAAAAACTGTTTTTT. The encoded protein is CASSLSASPNEKLFF. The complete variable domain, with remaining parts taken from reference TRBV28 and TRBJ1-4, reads DVKVTQSSRYLVKRTGEKVFLECVQDMDHENMFWYRQDPGLGLRLIYFSYDVKMKEKGDIPEGYSVSREKKERFSLILESASTNQTSMYLCASSLSASPNEKLFFGSGTQLSVL.

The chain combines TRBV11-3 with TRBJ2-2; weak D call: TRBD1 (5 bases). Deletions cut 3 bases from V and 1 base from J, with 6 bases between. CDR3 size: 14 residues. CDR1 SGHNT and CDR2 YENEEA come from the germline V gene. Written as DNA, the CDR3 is TGTGCCAGCAGCTTCACAGGGAACACCGGGGAGCTGTTTTTT. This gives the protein CASSFTGNTGELFF.

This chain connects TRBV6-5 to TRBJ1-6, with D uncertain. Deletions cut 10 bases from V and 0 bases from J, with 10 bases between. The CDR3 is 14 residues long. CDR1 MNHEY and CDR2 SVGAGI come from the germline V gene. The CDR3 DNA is TGTGCCACTGAAGTGGACTCCTATAATTCACCCCTCCACTTT. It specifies CATEVDSYNSPLHF.

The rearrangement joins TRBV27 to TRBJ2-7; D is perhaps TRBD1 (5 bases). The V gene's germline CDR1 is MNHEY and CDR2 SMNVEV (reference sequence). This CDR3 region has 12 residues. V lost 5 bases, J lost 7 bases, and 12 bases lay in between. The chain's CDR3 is CASSHLTDEQYF. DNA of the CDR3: TGTGCCAGCAGTCACTTGACAGATGAGCAGTACTTC.

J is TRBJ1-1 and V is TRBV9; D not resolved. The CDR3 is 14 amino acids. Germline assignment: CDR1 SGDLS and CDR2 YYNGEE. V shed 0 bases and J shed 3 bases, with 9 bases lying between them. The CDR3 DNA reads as TGTGCCAGCAGCGTAGCGGGTGGGGACACTGAAGCTTTCTTT. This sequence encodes CASSVAGGDTEAFF.

CDR3 loop: CASSPPGRGGTEAFF. The CDR3 nucleotides read TGTGCCAGCTCACCACCGGGCAGGGGGGGAACTGAAGCTTTCTTT. This chain joins TRBV18 and TRBJ1-1; TRBD1 aligns across 7 bases. The CDR3 is made up of 15 amino acids. The germline V gene encodes CDR1 KGHSH and CDR2 LQKENI. Unmatched junction bases numbered 6, after V lost 0 bases and J lost 5 bases.

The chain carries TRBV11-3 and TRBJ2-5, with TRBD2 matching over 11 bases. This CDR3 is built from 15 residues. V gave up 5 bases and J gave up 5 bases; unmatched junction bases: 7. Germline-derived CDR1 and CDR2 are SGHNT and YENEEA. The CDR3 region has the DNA TGTGCCAGCAGCAGGGGACTAGCGGATGGGGAGACCCAGTACTTC. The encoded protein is CASSRGLADGETQYF. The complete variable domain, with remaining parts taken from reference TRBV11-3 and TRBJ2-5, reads EAGVVQSPRYKIIEKKQPVAFWCNPISGHNTLYWYLQNLGQGPELLIRYENEEAVDDSQLPKDRFSAERLKGVDSTLKIQPAELGDSAVYLCASSRGLADGETQYFGPGTRLLVL.

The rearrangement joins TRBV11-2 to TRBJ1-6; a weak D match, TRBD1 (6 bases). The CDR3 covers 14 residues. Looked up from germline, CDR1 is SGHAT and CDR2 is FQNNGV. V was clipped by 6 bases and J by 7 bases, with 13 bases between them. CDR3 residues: CASSSRTENSPLHF. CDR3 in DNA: TGTGCCAGCAGTTCCCGGACAGAAAATTCACCCCTCCACTTT.

The CDR3, as DNA: TGTGCCAGCAGGACAGGGGGCGCTGGAGACGAGCAGTACTTC. Protein sequence: CASRTGGAGDEQYF. The V call is TRBV28, the J call TRBJ2-7; 10 nucleotides agree with TRBD1. Germline trimming cut 6 bases from V and 5 bases from J; bases unmatched to any gene: 7. Germline V gene data show CDR1 as MDHEN and CDR2 as SYDVKM. The CDR3 covers 14 residues.

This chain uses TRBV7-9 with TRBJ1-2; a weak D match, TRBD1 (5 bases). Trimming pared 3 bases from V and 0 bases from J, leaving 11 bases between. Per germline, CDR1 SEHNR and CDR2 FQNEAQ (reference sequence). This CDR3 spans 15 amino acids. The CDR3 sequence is CASSFRDEANYGYTF. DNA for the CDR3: TGTGCCAGCAGCTTCCGGGACGAGGCTAACTATGGCTACACCTTC.

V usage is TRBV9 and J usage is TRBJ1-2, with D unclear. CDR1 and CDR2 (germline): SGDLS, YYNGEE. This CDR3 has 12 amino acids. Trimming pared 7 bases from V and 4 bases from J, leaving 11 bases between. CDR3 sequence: CASSSYGYGYTF. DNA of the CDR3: TGTGCCAGCTCCTCATACGGCTATGGCTACACCTTC. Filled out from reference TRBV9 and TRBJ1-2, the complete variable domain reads DSGVTQTPKHLITATGQRVTLRCSPRSGDLSVYWYQQSLDQGLQFLIQYYNGEERAKGNILERFSAQQFPDLHSELNLSSLELGDSALYFCASSSYGYGYTFGSGTRLTVV.

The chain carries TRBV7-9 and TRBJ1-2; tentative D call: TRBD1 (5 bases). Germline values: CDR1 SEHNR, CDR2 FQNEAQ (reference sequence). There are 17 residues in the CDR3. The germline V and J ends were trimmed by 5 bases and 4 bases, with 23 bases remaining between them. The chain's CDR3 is CASSPRVLGGRGYGYTF. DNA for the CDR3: TGTGCCAGCAGCCCTAGGGTCCTTGGGGGGAGAGGCTATGGCTACACCTTC. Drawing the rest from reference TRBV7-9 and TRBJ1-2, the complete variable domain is DTGVSQNPRHKITKRGQNVTFRCDPISEHNRLYWYRQTLGQGPEFLTYFQNEAQLEKSRLLSDRFSAERPKGSFSTLEIQRTEQGDSAMYLCASSPRVLGGRGYGYTFGSGTRLTVV.

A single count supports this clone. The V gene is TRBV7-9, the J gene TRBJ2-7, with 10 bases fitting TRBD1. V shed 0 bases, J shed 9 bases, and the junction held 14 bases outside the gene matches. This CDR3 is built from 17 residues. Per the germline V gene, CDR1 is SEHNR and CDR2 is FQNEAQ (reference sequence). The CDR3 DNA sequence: TGTGCCAGCAGCTTAGCGGCCGGGACAGGGGAATTCGGTGTGCAGTACTTC. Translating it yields CASSLAAGTGEFGVQYF.

In DNA, the CDR3 is TGTGCCTGGAGTGTTTTTTCCTATGGCTACACCTTC. Translating gives CAWSVFSYGYTF. The rearrangement uses TRBV30 and TRBJ1-2; D unclear. Trimming stripped 0 bases from V and 4 bases from J, with 6 bases between. Germline CDR1 and CDR2: GTSNPN and SVGIG (reference sequence). The CDR3 runs to 12 residues. Full variable domain (rest looked up from reference TRBV30 and TRBJ1-2): SQTIHQWPATLVQPVGSPLSLECTVEGTSNPNLYWYRQAAGRGLQLLFYSVGIGQISSEVPQNLSASRPQDRQFILSSKKLLLSDSGFYLCAWSVFSYGYTFGSGTRLTVV.

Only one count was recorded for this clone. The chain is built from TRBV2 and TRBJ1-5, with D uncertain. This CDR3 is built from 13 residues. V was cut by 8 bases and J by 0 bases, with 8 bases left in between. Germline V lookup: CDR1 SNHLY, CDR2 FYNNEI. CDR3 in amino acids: CASRLDSNQPQHF. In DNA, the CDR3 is TGTGCCAGCCGTTTAGATAGCAATCAGCCCCAGCATTTT.

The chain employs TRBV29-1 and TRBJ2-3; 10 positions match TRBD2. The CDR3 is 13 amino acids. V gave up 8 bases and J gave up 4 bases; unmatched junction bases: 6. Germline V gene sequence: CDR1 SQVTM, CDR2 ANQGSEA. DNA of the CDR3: TGCAGCCTTCGGACTAGCGGCGCAGATACGCAGTATTTT. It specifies CSLRTSGADTQYF.

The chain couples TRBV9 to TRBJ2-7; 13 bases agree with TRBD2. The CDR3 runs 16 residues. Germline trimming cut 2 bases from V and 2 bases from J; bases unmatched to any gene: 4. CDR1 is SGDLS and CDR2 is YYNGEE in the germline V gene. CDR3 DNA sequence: TGTGCCAGCAGCGTTTCCGGGACTAGCGGGGCCTACGAGCAGTACTTC. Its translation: CASSVSGTSGAYEQYF.

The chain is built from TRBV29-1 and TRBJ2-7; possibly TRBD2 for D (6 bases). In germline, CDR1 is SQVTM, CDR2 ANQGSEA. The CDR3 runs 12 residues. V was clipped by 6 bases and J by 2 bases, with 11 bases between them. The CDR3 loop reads CSVGGAAYEQYF. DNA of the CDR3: TGCAGCGTCGGGGGTGCCGCCTACGAGCAGTACTTC.

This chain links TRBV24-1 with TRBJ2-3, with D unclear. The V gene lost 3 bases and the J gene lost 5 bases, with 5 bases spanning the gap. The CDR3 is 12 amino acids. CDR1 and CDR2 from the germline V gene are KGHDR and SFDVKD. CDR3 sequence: CATSDGLDTQYF. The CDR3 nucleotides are TGTGCCACCAGTGATGGGTTAGATACGCAGTATTTT.

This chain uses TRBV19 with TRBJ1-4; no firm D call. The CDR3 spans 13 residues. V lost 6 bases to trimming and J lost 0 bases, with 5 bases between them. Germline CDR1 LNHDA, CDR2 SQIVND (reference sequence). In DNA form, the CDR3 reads TGTGCCAGTAGGGGTTCAACTAATGAAAAACTGTTTTTT. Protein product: CASRGSTNEKLFF.

This chain's CDR3 is CASSTPSGSGEQYF. The CDR3 nucleotides are TGTGCCAGCAGCACCCCCAGCGGGAGTGGCGAGCAGTACTTC. V gene TRBV7-2 combines with J gene TRBJ2-7; TRBD2 matches at 8 bases. The CDR3 spans 14 residues. Per germline, CDR1 SGHTA and CDR2 FQGNSA. Germline trimming cut 5 bases from V and 6 bases from J; bases unmatched to any gene: 9.

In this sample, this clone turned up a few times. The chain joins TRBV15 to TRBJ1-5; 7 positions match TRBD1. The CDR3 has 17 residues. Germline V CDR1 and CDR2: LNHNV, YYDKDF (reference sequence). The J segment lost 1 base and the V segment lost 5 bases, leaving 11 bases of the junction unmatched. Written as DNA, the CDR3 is TGTGCCACCAGCTATCAACTGGGACAGCAAAGCAATCAGCCCCAGCATTTT. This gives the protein CATSYQLGQQSNQPQHF.

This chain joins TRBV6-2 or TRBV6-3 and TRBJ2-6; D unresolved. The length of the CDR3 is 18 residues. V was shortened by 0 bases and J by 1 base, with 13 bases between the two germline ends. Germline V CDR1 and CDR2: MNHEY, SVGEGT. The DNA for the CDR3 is TGTGCCAGCAGTTACTCGGTCAAAACCCTTTCTGGGGCCAACGTCCTGACTTTC. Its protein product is CASSYSVKTLSGANVLTF.